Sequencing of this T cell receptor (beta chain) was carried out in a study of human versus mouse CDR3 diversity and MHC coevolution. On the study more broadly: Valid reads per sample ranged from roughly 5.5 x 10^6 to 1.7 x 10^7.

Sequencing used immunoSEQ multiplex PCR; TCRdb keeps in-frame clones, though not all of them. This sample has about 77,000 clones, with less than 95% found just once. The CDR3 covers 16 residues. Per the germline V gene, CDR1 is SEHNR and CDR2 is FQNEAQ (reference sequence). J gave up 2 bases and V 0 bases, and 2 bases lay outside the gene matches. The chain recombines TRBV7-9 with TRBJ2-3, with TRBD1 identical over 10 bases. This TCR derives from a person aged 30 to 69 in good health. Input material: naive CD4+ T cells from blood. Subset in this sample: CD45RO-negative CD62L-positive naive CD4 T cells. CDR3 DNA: TGTGCCAGCAGCTTAGCGACAGGGGGCCCCACAGATACGCAGTATTTT. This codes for CASSLATGGPTDTQYF.